Below, 15 T cell receptor beta chains from the same sample are listed, as sequenced in a study of regulatory T cells in long-lasting Graves disease (dated by TCRdb to the early 2020s). Library construction relied on multiplex PCR. The instrument given in TCRdb is Illumina HiSeq 4000. TCR beta libraries were built with iRepertoire HTBI primers and Arm-PCR amplification of CDR3 regions. The raw public data were reprocessed by TCRdb itself: fastp quality trimming at Q25, MiXCR clonotype calling, in-frame beta chains only. Each record represents a unique CDR3 protein, reported with the most common genes and DNA among its rows. The sample data list about 620,000 distinct CDR3 sequences, and roughly 15% of these were observed just once. The ten largest account for about 20% of the sample. Per the publication, the time point label means: newly diagnosed GD, antithyroid drugs for less than 3 months. RNA was extracted from PBMCs in TRIzol for both TCR sequencing and RNA sequencing.

The same sample was also used in a study of T cells in Graves' hyperthyroidism and ophthalmopathy.

The material sequenced was peripheral blood mononuclear cells (PBMCs), taken at new diagnosis, from a patient treated with antithyroid drugs. The receptors were sampled from a woman in her twenties or thirties with Graves disease. Donor details come from another sample of the same person, matched by shared clones.

The chain couples TRBV6-2 or TRBV6-3 to TRBJ1-5; D remains unclear. Trimming left V 11 bases short and J 5 bases short, with 16 bases between. Germline loops: CDR1 MNHEY, CDR2 SVGEGT. This CDR3 has 13 residues. CDR3 loop: CAGPTSRDQPQHF. The CDR3 DNA sequence: TGTGCCGGCCCTACTTCACGGGATCAGCCCCAGCATTTT.

This clonotype was seen at least ten times. V and J are TRBV6-1 and TRBJ2-7; D not resolved. This CDR3 has 13 amino acids. Germline CDR1 MNHNS, CDR2 SASEGT. V lost 6 bases to trimming and J lost 4 bases, with 13 bases between them. CDR3 amino acids: CASRDPNNYEQYF. The CDR3, as DNA: TGTGCCAGCAGGGATCCGAACAATTACGAGCAGTACTTC.

This clonotype has ten or more counts. The genes are TRBV12-3 or TRBV12-4 and TRBJ1-2; TRBD1 might be the D (5 bases). Trimming removed 3 bases from V and 2 bases from J, with 7 bases in between. The CDR3 has 13 amino acids. The CDR3 region is CASSFRVNYGYTF. Here the CDR3 DNA reads TGTGCCAGCAGTTTCAGGGTGAACTATGGCTACACCTTC.

Many counts were recorded for this clonotype. The junction shows a germline mismatch at one end, possibly a read error. This chain links TRBV12-3 or TRBV12-4 with TRBJ2-3; D is unclear. This CDR3 is built from 12 residues. Written as DNA, the CDR3 is TGTGCCACCAGTTTATGGACAGATACGCAGTATTTT. Translated: CATSLWTDTQYF.

This clonotype was found many times. V usage is TRBV24-1 and J usage is TRBJ2-7, with D unclear. The CDR3 spans 12 residues. Germline CDR1 KGHDR, CDR2 SFDVKD. Trimming took off 2 bases at V and 7 bases at J, with 8 bases between the two ends. CDR3 DNA sequence: TGTGCCACCAGTGATTCAGTCGGGGAGCAGTACTTC. Residues: CATSDSVGEQYF.

The DNA for the CDR3 is TGTGCCAGCAGTAACCGAGGGACAGCAGGAGATACGCAGTATTTT. Translating it yields CASSNRGTAGDTQYF. The chain combines TRBV25-1 with TRBJ2-3, with 7 bases identical to TRBD1. This CDR3 contains 15 residues. Germline V CDR1 and CDR2: MGHDK, SYGVNS. The J segment lost 5 bases and the V segment lost 5 bases, leaving 10 bases of the junction unmatched.

This clonotype has ten or more counts. The chain has TRBV29-1 and TRBJ2-2, with TRBD1 matching over 9 bases. This CDR3 is built from 16 residues. With 4 bases clipped from V and 2 bases from J, the junction kept 8 bases outside the gene matches. Germline CDR1 is SQVTM and CDR2 is ANQGSEA. The CDR3 nucleotides are TGCAGCGTTGGGGGGCCGGGACAGGGTAACACCGGGGAGCTGTTTTTT. Its protein product is CSVGGPGQGNTGELFF.

The chain combines TRBV13 with TRBJ2-3; 7 bases line up with TRBD2. Germline CDR1 PRHDT, CDR2 FYEKMQ (reference sequence). CDR3 length equals 15 residues. V was pared by 5 bases and J by 2 bases, with 7 bases of the junction left unmatched. The CDR3 protein is CASSPRTRITDTQYF. Written as DNA, the CDR3 is TGTGCCAGCAGCCCCCGGACTAGAATCACAGATACGCAGTATTTT. Full variable domain (rest looked up from reference TRBV13 and TRBJ2-3): AAGVIQSPRHLIKEKRETATLKCYPIPRHDTVYWYQQGPGQDPQFLISFYEKMQSDKGSIPDRFSAQQFSDYHSELNMSSLELGDSALYFCASSPRTRITDTQYFGPGTRLTVL.

This clonotype was found many times. This chain links TRBV28 with TRBJ1-1; tentatively, D is TRBD1 (5 bases). This CDR3 region has 14 residues. Trimming took 3 bases from V and 10 from J, leaving 18 bases between them. Germline V gene lookup returns CDR1 MDHEN and CDR2 SYDVKM. The CDR3 region is CASSFIGTLTLAFF. DNA of the CDR3: TGTGCCAGCAGTTTCATAGGGACCCTAACTCTAGCTTTCTTT.

Many counts were recorded for this clonotype. This chain uses TRBV7-2 with TRBJ2-1; D possibly corresponds to TRBD2 (6 bases). This CDR3 is 11 amino acids long. V was shortened by 4 bases and J by 14 bases, with 12 bases between the two germline ends. Germline V CDR1 and CDR2: SGHTA, FQGNSA. The CDR3 loop reads CASSSSERKFF. CDR3 bases: TGTGCCAGCAGCTCTAGCGAGAGGAAGTTCTTC.

This clonotype has ten or more counts. The conserved phenylalanine or tryptophan normally closing the CDR3 is absent here, so this likely arose from a read error. No DNA is shown, since the ends of the CDR3 on it are uncertain; the CDR3 is the one TCRdb lists. The chain has TRBV28 and TRBJ2-7; the DNA was not compared with TRBD2, the D call given in the table. Ends included, the CDR3 has 12 residues. Germline CDR1 and CDR2: MDHEN and SYDVKM. This CDR3 is CASSQPSDILYL.

The rearrangement links TRBV13 to TRBJ1-1; no definite D call. Germline CDR1 PRHDT, CDR2 FYEKMQ (reference sequence). This CDR3 has 16 residues. The ends were cut back, 0 bases at V and 1 base at J, with 12 bases in the middle. The CDR3 spells CASSLGSPLTNTEAFF. Here the CDR3 DNA reads TGTGCCAGCAGCTTAGGTTCCCCTCTAACGAACACTGAAGCTTTCTTT.

This clonotype was seen more than once but under ten times. J is TRBJ1-5 and V is TRBV15; D remains ambiguous. Germline lookup yields CDR1 LNHNV and CDR2 YYDKDF (reference sequence). This CDR3 region has 14 residues. Trimming removed 2 bases at V and 5 bases at J, with 10 bases between. The CDR3 sequence is CATSRKGADQPQHF. The CDR3 DNA is TGTGCCACCAGCAGAAAGGGCGCGGATCAGCCCCAGCATTTT.

The V gene is TRBV7-3, the J gene TRBJ2-1; 9 nucleotides match TRBD1. The J segment lost 6 bases and the V segment lost 6 bases, leaving 12 bases of the junction unmatched. The CDR3 is made up of 16 amino acids. Germline V gene lookup returns CDR1 SGHTA and CDR2 FQGTGA. The CDR3 loop is CASSPLSGQGSNEQFF. The CDR3 nucleotides read TGTGCCAGCAGTCCACTATCGGGACAGGGTAGCAATGAGCAGTTCTTC.

This clonotype occurred many times. V is TRBV2 and J is TRBJ2-7, with D perhaps TRBD2 (6 bases). This CDR3 region has 12 residues. Deletions cut 6 bases from V and 2 bases from J, with 8 bases between. Germline V gives CDR1 SNHLY, CDR2 FYNNEI. DNA for the CDR3: TGTGCCAGCAGGGAGGGACCCTACGAGCAGTACTTC. This sequence encodes CASREGPYEQYF.